This TCR beta chain was sequenced in a study of cytomegalovirus exposure and HLA in healthy donors. Germline CDR1 LNHDA, CDR2 SQIVND (reference sequence). The CDR3 is made up of 15 amino acids. The V end lost 4 bases, the J end lost 5 bases, and 18 bases lay between the germline ends. A multiplex PCR was run with 60 Vbeta primers and 13 Jbeta primers. Only in-frame clones appear in the TCRdb table, and some are missing; sequencing was by immunoSEQ multiplex PCR. The sample consists of over 65,000 clones, approximately 61% of them appearing once. The clonotype was recovered from a woman in her forties or fifties in good health and CMV-seropositive. The sample comprised PBMCs. The chain carries TRBV19 and TRBJ2-7; D ambiguous. The CDR3 region has the DNA TGTGCCAGTAGTACCTCACAGTTCCCAATTGACGAGCAGTACTTC. Its protein is CASSTSQFPIDEQYF. Using reference TRBV19 and TRBJ2-7 for the parts outside the CDR3, the full variable domain is DGGITQSPKYLFRKEGQNVTLSCEQNLNHDAMYWYRQDPGQGLRLIYYSQIVNDFQKGDIAEGYSVSREKKESFPLTVTSAQKNPTAFYLCASSTSQFPIDEQYFGPGTRLTVT.